This TCR beta chain came from a study of Ad26.COV2.S vaccination and SARS-CoV-2 variants. The wider study: Once, or twice with 56 days between doses, Ad26.COV2.S was given intramuscularly.

For this clone: Its antigen is not known.

Produced via immunoSEQ multiplex PCR; TCRdb's table is partial and in-frame only. The profile shows 300,000 to 400,000 clones, more than 85% of them singletons. Study-wide findings and caveats: The TCR-based breadth and depth measures might underestimate overall T cell responses.

Treatment in this sample: 15 to 20 received Ad26.COV2.S at low or high dose, single or two shots; 5 received placebo; per-sample allocation not given. Samples came from day 63 after the first vaccine or placebo injection. Wuhan-strain spike was delivered by a replication-incompetent Ad26 vector. The source is a person between 18 and 65 years old who received the Ad26.COV2.S COVID-19 vaccine or a placebo. The sample here was peripheral blood, taken in a trial of Ad26.COV2.S vaccine versus placebo.

CDR3 sequence (DNA): TGTGCCAGCAGTGGAGACAGGCGGATCCCGGATTCACCCCTCCACTTT. Translation: CASSGDRRIPDSPLHF. The J gene is TRBJ1-6, the V gene TRBV3-1 (or the pseudogene TRBV3-2), with a possible D match to TRBD1 (6 bases). Trimming took 6 bases from V and 8 from J, leaving 20 bases between them. The CDR3 runs to 16 residues. Germline values: CDR1 LGHDT, CDR2 YNNKEL (reference sequence).